The present T cell receptor (beta chain) was sequenced within a study of beta chain features in type 1 diabetes. Markers CD45RO/CCR7/CD25/CD127/CD95/CD27 served to sort CD4+ naive, central memory, regulatory and stem cell-like memory cells. Investigators reverse transcribed all isolated RNA, so they sequenced expressed TCRB transcripts. Profiled with immunoSEQ multiplex PCR; TCRdb holds only in-frame clones, not every one. The sample carries fewer than 350,000 clones, under 8.5% recorded once. V was cut by 0 bases and J by 2 bases, with 19 bases left in between. Germline CDR1 reads LGHNA; CDR2 reads YSLEER. The CDR3 loop spans 19 amino acids. This clone showed up just a few times. Its antigen is undetermined. Study-wide results and caveats: Type 1 diabetes patients had fewer VDJ junction insertions and more deletions.

The chain recombines TRBV4-3 with TRBJ1-4, with unresolved D. The specimen was central memory CD4+ T cells from blood. The receptor's source is a woman aged 18-30 years in good health. The DNA for the CDR3 is TGCGCCAGCAGCCAAGATCCACCAGTGGGATCGAGGACTAATGAAAAACTGTTTTTT. This translates into CASSQDPPVGSRTNEKLFF.